Listed here is a single T cell receptor (beta chain). Its antigen is unidentified. The data belong to a study of T cells in Graves' hyperthyroidism and ophthalmopathy. Study results and caveats: Patients with ophthalmopathy were separated from those with stable hyperthyroidism by a 13 V-J model.

V was clipped by 3 bases and J by 6 bases; unmatched bases: 6. CDR3 length: 14 residues. CDR1 is MNHEY and CDR2 is SVGEGT in the germline V gene. Amplified TCR beta CDR3 regions derived from RNA transcripts. HTBI primers were employed in a first-round RT-PCR of the TCR CDR3. TCRdb called the multiplex PCR reads again in MiXCR, with one record for every CDR3 protein. The sample consists of more than 500,000 distinct CDR3 sequences, 15% to 20% of them appearing once. The sample taken for sequencing was blood. The rearrangement joins TRBV6-2 or TRBV6-3 to TRBJ2-7, with TRBD2 identical over 9 bases. The sequence came from a woman in her twenties or thirties with Graves' hyperthyroidism. The CDR3 DNA follows: TGTGCCAGCAGTTATGTAGCGGGAGCGGTCGAGCAGTACTTC. Encoded protein: CASSYVAGAVEQYF.